A single TCR beta chain is shown here with its context. This sample was included in a study of control samples from healthy donors and cancer patients. Profiled with immunoSEQ multiplex PCR; TCRdb holds only in-frame clones, not every one. The sample lists some 150,000 clones; 90% to 95% were seen once. The specimen sequenced was blood. This sequence originates from a middle-aged man in good health.

CDR3 DNA: TGTGCCAGCAGTCCTGGACTGAGAAACACCATATATTTT. This sequence encodes CASSPGLRNTIYF. The chain uses TRBV12-3 or TRBV12-4 and TRBJ1-3; D is undetermined. V dropped 5 bases and J dropped 5 bases, with 10 bases sitting between them. The CDR3 is 13 amino acids.